These 18 T cell receptor beta chains share one sample of origin, sequenced in a study of T cells in Graves' hyperthyroidism and ophthalmopathy. Researchers took RNA transcripts and amplified the TCR beta CDR3 regions from them. First-round RT-PCR of the TCR CDR3 relied on the HTBI primer set. Each CDR3 protein is one row after TCRdb ran MiXCR on the multiplex PCR reads. This sample has hundreds of thousands of distinct CDR3 sequences, with about half found just once. Sequenced input: peripheral blood or thyroid tissue (not recorded which). These receptors were collected from a woman aged 18 to 35 with Graves' hyperthyroidism.

This clonotype was detected only a few times. This chain links TRBV7-9 with TRBJ2-5, with D possibly TRBD2 on 6 matching bases. V was clipped by 1 base and J by 5 bases, with 17 bases between them. CDR1 is SEHNR, CDR2 FQNEAQ, per germline (reference sequence). The CDR3 totals 16 residues. The CDR3 is CASSLEGGPRSETQYF. The CDR3 region has the DNA TGTGCCAGCAGCTTAGAGGGAGGTCCCCGGAGTGAGACCCAGTACTTC. The entire variable domain, with the rest obtained from reference TRBV7-9 and TRBJ2-5, is as follows: DTGVSQNPRHKITKRGQNVTFRCDPISEHNRLYWYRQTLGQGPEFLTYFQNEAQLEKSRLLSDRFSAERPKGSFSTLEIQRTEQGDSAMYLCASSLEGGPRSETQYFGPGTRLLVL.

In regard to this clonotype: With a much larger clone just one base away, this may be a read error. The final CDR3 position lacks the conserved phenylalanine or tryptophan, pointing to a likely read error. The J gene is TRBJ2-7, the V gene TRBV29-1, with 8 bases that match TRBD1. Germline V CDR1 and CDR2: SQVTM, ANQGSEA. V lost 6 bases and J lost 6; bases outside the gene matches: 10. There are 13 residues in the CDR3. The CDR3 bases are TGCAGCGTCGGACAGGGAATGGGCTTCGAGCAGTACCTC. Protein product: CSVGQGMGFEQYL.

There are many counts of this clonotype. The V and J genes are TRBV7-2 and TRBJ1-5; D remains ambiguous. CDR3 length: 15 residues. Germline V gives CDR1 SGHTA, CDR2 FQGNSA. Trimming stripped 7 bases from V and 0 bases from J, with 13 bases between. CDR3 bases: TGTGCCAGCAATGTTGGACCCTATAGCAATCAGCCCCAGCATTTT. Translated: CASNVGPYSNQPQHF. Drawing the rest from reference TRBV7-2 and TRBJ1-5, the complete variable domain is GAGVSQSPSNKVTEKGKDVELRCDPISGHTALYWYRQSLGQGLEFLIYFQGNSAPDKSGLPSDRFSAERTGGSVSTLTIQRTQQEDSAVYLCASNVGPYSNQPQHFGDGTRLSIL.

As regards this clonotype: A much bigger clone sits one base away, suggesting this may be a read error. The CDR3 loop is CASSFGVGNQPQHF. Written as DNA, the CDR3 is TGTGCCAGCAGCTTCGGGGTGGGCAATCAGCCCCAGCATTTT. This chain connects TRBV7-3 to TRBJ1-5; D gene ambiguous. Germline assignment: CDR1 SGHTA and CDR2 FQGTGA. Trimming removed 3 bases from V and 2 bases from J, with 8 bases in between. There are 14 residues in the CDR3.

This clonotype was picked up many times. The chain couples TRBV24-1 to TRBJ1-5; TRBD1 might be the D (6 bases). Germline V gene data show CDR1 as KGHDR and CDR2 as SFDVKD. V lost 5 bases and J 4 bases, leaving 11 bases between the germline ends. The CDR3 consists of 14 residues. CDR3: CATSGTGRNQPQHF. The CDR3 bases are TGTGCCACCAGTGGAACAGGGAGAAATCAGCCCCAGCATTTT.

There are many counts of this clonotype. The V and J genes are TRBV12-3 or TRBV12-4 and TRBJ1-6, with 7 bases that match TRBD1. V gave up 6 bases and J gave up 7 bases; unmatched junction bases: 6. The CDR3 has 14 residues. This chain's CDR3 is CASSPRGRNSPLHF. CDR3 in DNA: TGTGCCAGCAGCCCCAGGGGGAGGAATTCACCCCTCCACTTT.

As to this clonotype: One end of the junction does not line up with germline, which may come from a read error. The V call is TRBV10-3, the J call TRBJ2-7; D perhaps matches TRBD2 (5 bases). CDR1 and CDR2 from the germline V gene are ENHRY and SYGVKD. The CDR3 runs to 14 residues. The CDR3 bases are TGTGCCAGCAGTTCCCCGAGGGCTCTGTACGAGCAGTACTTC. Translated: CASSSPRALYEQYF.

In its sample, this clonotype was seen many times. J is TRBJ1-4 and V is TRBV15, with D maybe TRBD1 (5 bases). The germline V and J ends were trimmed by 1 base and 5 bases, with 5 bases remaining between them. The CDR3 has 13 residues. The germline V gene has CDR1 LNHNV and CDR2 YYDKDF (reference sequence). CDR3 sequence: CATSRGGNEKLFF. CDR3 bases: TGTGCCACCAGCAGAGGGGGGAATGAAAAACTGTTTTTT.

A remark on this clonotype: The junction and the germline gene differ at one end; a read error may be behind it. The gene calls are TRBV7-7 and TRBJ1-6, with TRBD1 identical over 9 bases. There are 16 residues in the CDR3. The germline gives CDR1 SSHAT, CDR2 FNYEAQ (reference sequence). This CDR3 is CASSRLNRGLSSPLHF. Here the CDR3 DNA reads TGTGCTAGCAGCCGGTTAAACAGGGGGCTTAGTTCACCCCTCCACTTT.

This clonotype has only a few counts. V usage is TRBV25-1 and J usage is TRBJ1-6; D is unresolved. CDR3 length: 13 residues. Germline V gene sequence: CDR1 MGHDK, CDR2 SYGVNS. V lost 2 bases and J 6 bases, leaving 5 bases between the germline ends. Here the CDR3 reads CASSEQINSPLHF. The CDR3 region has the DNA TGTGCCAGCAGTGAACAGATTAATTCACCCCTCCACTTT.

The table lists this clonotype with many counts. The chain is built from TRBV29-1 and TRBJ1-2; D perhaps matches TRBD1 (5 bases). The V and J ends lost 2 bases and 3 bases respectively, with 16 bases between them. The CDR3 is 15 residues long. From germline, CDR1 is SQVTM and CDR2 ANQGSEA. CDR3 coding DNA: TGCAGCGTTGAAAGTAGGGGAAAAGGGGACTATGGCTACACCTTC. Translating gives CSVESRGKGDYGYTF.

The chain couples TRBV10-3 to TRBJ1-1; weak D call: TRBD1 (5 bases). Germline V gene sequence: CDR1 ENHRY, CDR2 SYGVKD. The CDR3 consists of 13 residues. Trimming pared 7 bases from V and 4 bases from J, leaving 13 bases between. CDR3 in DNA: TGTGCCATCACCGAAGGGGATTTCACTGAAGCTTTCTTT. Its protein product is CAITEGDFTEAFF.

This clonotype occurred a few times. The gene calls are TRBV2 and TRBJ1-1; 7 bases are shared with TRBD1. The V gene's germline CDR1 is SNHLY and CDR2 FYNNEI. This CDR3 has 14 residues. Trimming removed 5 bases from V and 5 bases from J; junction bases left unmatched: 8. CDR3 sequence reads: CASSSQQGRTEAFF. DNA of the CDR3: TGTGCCAGCAGTTCCCAACAGGGGAGGACTGAAGCTTTCTTT.

In the case of this clonotype: At one end, the junction sequence differs from germline, possibly due to a read error. This rearrangement joins TRBV7-7 to TRBJ1-3; D gene uncertain. The CDR3 contains 14 residues. Germline V lookup: CDR1 SSHAT, CDR2 FNYEAQ (reference sequence). The CDR3 loop reads CASSPDVSGNTIYF. The CDR3 DNA follows: TGTGCTAGCAGCCCGGACGTTTCTGGAAACACCATATATTTT.

Many counts were recorded for this clonotype. The genes are TRBV29-1 and TRBJ1-1; no reliable D call. V lost 4 bases, J lost 1 base, and 13 bases lay in between. From germline, CDR1 is SQVTM and CDR2 ANQGSEA. This CDR3 spans 14 amino acids. The CDR3 loop reads CSVVGFSQNTEAFF. CDR3 in DNA: TGCAGCGTTGTTGGGTTCAGCCAGAACACTGAAGCTTTCTTT.

This clonotype has ten or more counts. J is TRBJ2-5 and V is TRBV7-2, with 10 bases lining up with TRBD2. This CDR3 spans 16 amino acids. J was trimmed by 5 bases and V by 5 bases; bases with no gene match: 11. Germline V gene sequence: CDR1 SGHTA, CDR2 FQGNSA. The CDR3 region is CASSPPRLAGAETQYF. The DNA of the CDR3 is TGTGCCAGCAGCCCTCCTCGCCTAGCGGGAGCTGAGACCCAGTACTTC.

About this clonotype itself: Since a much larger clone is just one base distant, this may be a read error. The chain links TRBV7-2 to TRBJ2-7, with D tentatively TRBD2 (5 bases). CDR3 length: 12 amino acids. In germline, CDR1 is SGHTA, CDR2 FQGNSA. The CDR3 reads CASRAVTYGQYF. The CDR3 DNA sequence: TGTGCCAGCAGAGCGGTTACCTACGGGCAGTACTTC.

J is TRBJ2-5 and V is TRBV7-2; 7 bases are a match to TRBD2. Per the germline V gene, CDR1 is SGHTA and CDR2 is FQGNSA. This CDR3 has 18 amino acids. The ends lost 6 bases at V and 4 bases at J; junction bases unmatched: 20. The CDR3 DNA follows: TGTGCCAGCAGTGAATTCGGGCTGGCGGGAGTCTCTGGAGAGACCCAGTACTTC. This codes for CASSEFGLAGVSGETQYF.